This T cell receptor (beta chain) is drawn from a study of post-analysis software for immune sequencing data. Overall study: Relapsing-remitting, secondary progressive and progressive-relapsing courses of multiple sclerosis were included. Study-wide points: By F measure, samples from a shared preparation batch strongly co-clustered. Normalized Chao1 diversity in multiple sclerosis patients fell significantly below that of controls. When patients were compared with controls, four or five TRBV segments were more frequent, TRBV5-6, TRBV5-1 and TRBV20-1 among them.

As for this clonotype: Antigen unknown.

The library was made from cDNA and included unique molecular identifiers. T cells, roughly 0.9 to 11 million of them, yielded about 500,000 cDNA molecules. Using its own MiXCR run on the PCR reads, TCRdb lists one record per CDR3 protein. This table holds approximately 350,000 distinct CDR3 sequences, around 33% found once. Germline V gene data show CDR1 as SGDLS and CDR2 as YYNGEE. This CDR3 has 16 amino acids. Trimming removed 4 bases at V and 5 bases at J, with 21 bases between. The sample comprised blood. The clonotype comes from a girl aged 10 to 17 with multiple sclerosis. The genes are TRBV9 and TRBJ1-2; the D gene is possibly TRBD1 (6 bases). In nucleotides, the CDR3 is TGTGCCAGCAGCTCCTCGGGGGGGCGAGACGGTTATGGCTACACCTTC. Its translation is CASSSSGGRDGYGYTF.